These 9 T cell receptor beta chains were sequenced from one sample in a study of shared T cell receptors in the human thymus (dated by TCRdb to the early 2020s). The library was produced with the immunoSEQ multiplex PCR assay. TCRdb retrieved this table from immuneACCESS and kept in-frame rearrangements only. Not all clones are present; in checked studies, unresolved V genes account for under half, and no reason is known for the remainder. Recorded for this sample are over 450,000 clones; 78% of them occurred a single time. Together, the top ten hold around 0.013% of the sample. These data were also filed under a second study, of human thymus T cells.

Sample: thymocytes. Receptor source: a boy in the first two years of life with a congenital heart defect. Donor details come from another sample of the same person, matched by shared clones.

The J gene is TRBJ2-7, the V gene TRBV7-8, with 7 positions matching TRBD2. Unmatched junction bases numbered 6, after V lost 1 base and J lost 0 bases. This CDR3 is 16 amino acids long. Germline V CDR1 and CDR2: SGHVS, FQNEAQ. The DNA for the CDR3 is TGTGCCAGCAGCTTAGTAACTAGCGCCGACTCCTACGAGCAGTACTTC. This translates into CASSLVTSADSYEQYF.

The CDR3 bases are TGTGCCAGCAGCTTCCCACTAGCTACCACCTACGAGCAGTACTTC. Translating it yields CASSFPLATTYEQYF. The chain couples TRBV7-2 to TRBJ2-7, with a tentative D call TRBD2 (6 bases). Trimming left V 3 bases short and J 2 bases short, with 14 bases between. This CDR3 has 15 residues. The germline CDR1 and CDR2 sequences are SGHTA and FQGNSA.

The chain is built from TRBV28 and TRBJ2-1; a weak D match, TRBD2 (6 bases). This CDR3 is built from 14 residues. The germline CDR1 and CDR2 sequences are MDHEN and SYDVKM. V dropped 10 bases and J dropped 4 bases, with 17 bases sitting between them. The CDR3 DNA follows: TGTGCCACCGAACGGGGGAGAGGGTACAATGAGCAGTTCTTC. It specifies CATERGRGYNEQFF.

This clone has a single count. This chain joins TRBV30 and TRBJ1-1; 7 bases match TRBD1. The CDR3 has 15 residues. The V and J ends lost 8 bases and 0 bases, in that order; junction bases with no gene match: 12. Per the germline V gene, CDR1 is GTSNPN and CDR2 is SVGIG (reference sequence). In DNA form, the CDR3 reads TGTGCCCGACTCTGGGACAGACTAATGAACACTGAAGCTTTCTTT. Translating gives CARLWDRLMNTEAFF.

On this clone: An end of the junction differs from the germline gene, which may be a read error. The V gene is TRBV20-1, the J gene TRBJ2-4, with 7 bases matching TRBD1. Per germline, CDR1 DFQATT and CDR2 SNEGSKA (reference sequence). CDR3 size: 11 residues. This CDR3 reads CSAPRQGRSNF. In DNA form, the CDR3 reads TGCAGTGCACCCAGACAGGGCCGCTCGAACTTC.

V and J are TRBV5-1 and TRBJ2-2; 9 positions match TRBD1. The CDR3 covers 16 residues. Germline V lookup: CDR1 SGHRS, CDR2 YFSETQ. The trim removed 5 bases at V and 5 bases at J, leaving 10 bases unmatched. The CDR3 loop reads CASRPRDRERTGELFF. The CDR3 DNA follows: TGCGCCAGCAGACCCCGGGACAGGGAGAGGACCGGGGAGCTGTTTTTT.

V gene TRBV19 combines with J gene TRBJ1-1; D is unclear. Trimming cost V 8 bases and J 1 base, with 8 bases left between them. The germline V gene encodes CDR1 LNHDA and CDR2 SQIVND (reference sequence). The CDR3 is 12 residues long. This CDR3 reads CASQHENTEAFF. The CDR3 nucleotides read TGTGCCAGTCAACACGAGAACACTGAAGCTTTCTTT.

This chain uses TRBV28 with TRBJ1-5, with D possibly TRBD1 on 6 matching bases. The CDR3 spans 13 residues. Looked up from germline, CDR1 is MDHEN and CDR2 is SYDVKM. The V and J ends lost 8 bases and 3 bases respectively, with 11 bases between them. The CDR3 sequence: CASAQGINQPQHF. CDR3 DNA: TGTGCCAGCGCTCAGGGGATCAATCAGCCCCAGCATTTT.

The chain uses TRBV18 and TRBJ2-5, with TRBD2 identical over 7 bases. The CDR3 loop spans 17 amino acids. Germline lookup yields CDR1 KGHSH and CDR2 LQKENI. The junction had 13 bases not matched to a gene; V was cut back by 3 bases and J by 3 bases. The DNA of the CDR3 is TGTGCCAGCTCACCGGTCGGAACCGGGGGGAGGAAAGAGACCCAGTACTTC. Translating it yields CASSPVGTGGRKETQYF.